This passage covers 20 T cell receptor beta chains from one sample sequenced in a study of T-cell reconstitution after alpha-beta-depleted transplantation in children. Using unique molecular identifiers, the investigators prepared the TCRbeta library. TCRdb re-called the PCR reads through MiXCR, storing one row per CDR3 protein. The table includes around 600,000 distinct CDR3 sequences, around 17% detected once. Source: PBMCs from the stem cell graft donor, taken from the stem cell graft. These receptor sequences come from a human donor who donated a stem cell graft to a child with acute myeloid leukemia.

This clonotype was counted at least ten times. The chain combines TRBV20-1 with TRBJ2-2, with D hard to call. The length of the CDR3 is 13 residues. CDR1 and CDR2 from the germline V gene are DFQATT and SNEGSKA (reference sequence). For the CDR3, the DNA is TGCACAGCTGCGGCGGATAACACCGGGGAGCTGTTTTTT. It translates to CTAAADNTGELFF.

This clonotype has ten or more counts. CDR3 nucleotides: TGTGCCACCAGCAGAGATGGGGATGGCGATACGCAGTATTTT. Protein sequence: CATSRDGDGDTQYF. The chain combines TRBV15 with TRBJ2-3, with no clear D. Germline values: CDR1 LNHNV, CDR2 YYDKDF (reference sequence). Trimming took 0 bases from V and 6 from J, leaving 10 bases between them. The CDR3 runs to 14 residues.

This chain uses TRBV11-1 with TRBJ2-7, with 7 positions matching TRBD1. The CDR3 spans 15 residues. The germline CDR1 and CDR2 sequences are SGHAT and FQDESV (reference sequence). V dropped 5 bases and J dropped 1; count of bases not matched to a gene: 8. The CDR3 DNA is TGTGCCAGCAGCCAAGGGACAGCAGTGTCCTACGAGCAGTACTTC. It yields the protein CASSQGTAVSYEQYF.

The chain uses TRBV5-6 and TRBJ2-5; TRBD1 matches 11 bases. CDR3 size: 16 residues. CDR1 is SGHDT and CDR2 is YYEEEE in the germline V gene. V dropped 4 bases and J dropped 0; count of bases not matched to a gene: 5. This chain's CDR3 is CASSGQGALDQETQYF. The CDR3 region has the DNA TGTGCCAGCAGCGGACAGGGGGCGCTAGACCAAGAGACCCAGTACTTC.

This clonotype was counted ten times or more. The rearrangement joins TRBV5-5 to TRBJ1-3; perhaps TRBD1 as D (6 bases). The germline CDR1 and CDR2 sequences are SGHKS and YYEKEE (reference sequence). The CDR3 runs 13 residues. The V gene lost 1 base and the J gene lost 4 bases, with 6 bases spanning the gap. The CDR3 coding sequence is TGTGCCAGCAGCTTGCAGGGGGGAAACACCATATATTTT. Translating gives CASSLQGGNTIYF.

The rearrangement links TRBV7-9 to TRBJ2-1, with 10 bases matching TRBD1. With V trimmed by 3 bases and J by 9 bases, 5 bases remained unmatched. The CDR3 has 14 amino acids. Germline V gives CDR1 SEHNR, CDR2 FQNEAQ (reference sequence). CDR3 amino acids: CASSFGTGDREQFF. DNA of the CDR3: TGTGCCAGCAGCTTTGGGACAGGGGACCGTGAGCAGTTCTTC.

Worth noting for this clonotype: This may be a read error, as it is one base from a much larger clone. The CDR3, as DNA: TGCAGTGCTCGTCAGGGACAGGGTGGTAATTCACCCCTCCACTTT. Translation: CSARQGQGGNSPLHF. The genes are TRBV20-1 and TRBJ1-6; TRBD1 agrees at 9 bases. The V and J ends lost 5 bases and 6 bases, in that order; junction bases with no gene match: 8. CDR3 length equals 15 residues. Germline V gives CDR1 DFQATT, CDR2 SNEGSKA (reference sequence).

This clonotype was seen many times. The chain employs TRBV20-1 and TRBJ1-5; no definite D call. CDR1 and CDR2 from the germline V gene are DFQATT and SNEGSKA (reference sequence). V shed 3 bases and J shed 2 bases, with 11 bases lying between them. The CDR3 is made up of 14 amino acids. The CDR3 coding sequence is TGCAGTGCTAGCAACGCGAGGGGCAATCAGCCCCAGCATTTT. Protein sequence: CSASNARGNQPQHF.

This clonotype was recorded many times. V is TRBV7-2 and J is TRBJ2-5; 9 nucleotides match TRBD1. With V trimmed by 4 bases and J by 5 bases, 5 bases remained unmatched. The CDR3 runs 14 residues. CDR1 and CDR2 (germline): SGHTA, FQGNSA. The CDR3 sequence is CASSSTGGRETQYF. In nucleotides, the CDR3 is TGTGCCAGCAGCTCAACAGGGGGCCGTGAGACCCAGTACTTC.

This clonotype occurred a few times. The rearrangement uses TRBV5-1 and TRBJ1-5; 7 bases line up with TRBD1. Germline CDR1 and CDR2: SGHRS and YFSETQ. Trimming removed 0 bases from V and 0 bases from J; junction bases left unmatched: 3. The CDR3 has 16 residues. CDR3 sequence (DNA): TGCGCCAGCAGCTTGGGGGACAGAGATAGCAATCAGCCCCAGCATTTT. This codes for CASSLGDRDSNQPQHF.

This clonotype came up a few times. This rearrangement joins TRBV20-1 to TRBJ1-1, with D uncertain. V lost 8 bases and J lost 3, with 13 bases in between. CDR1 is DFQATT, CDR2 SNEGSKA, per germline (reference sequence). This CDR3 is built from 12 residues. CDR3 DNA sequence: TGCAGTCGACGAAGCGGGGACACTGAAGCTTTCTTT. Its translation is CSRRSGDTEAFF.

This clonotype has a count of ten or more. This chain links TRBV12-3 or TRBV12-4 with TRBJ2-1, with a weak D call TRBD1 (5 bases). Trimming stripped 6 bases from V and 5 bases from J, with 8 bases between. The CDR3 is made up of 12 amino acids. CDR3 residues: CASRSTDNEQFF. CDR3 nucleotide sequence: TGTGCCAGCAGGTCGACAGACAATGAGCAGTTCTTC.

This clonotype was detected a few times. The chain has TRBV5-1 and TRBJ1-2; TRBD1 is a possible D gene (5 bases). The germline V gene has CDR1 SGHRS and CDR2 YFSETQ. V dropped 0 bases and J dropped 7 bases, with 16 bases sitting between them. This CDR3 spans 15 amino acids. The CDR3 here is CASSLVSGTPSGYTF. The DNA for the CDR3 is TGCGCCAGCAGCTTGGTGTCCGGGACCCCAAGTGGCTACACCTTC.

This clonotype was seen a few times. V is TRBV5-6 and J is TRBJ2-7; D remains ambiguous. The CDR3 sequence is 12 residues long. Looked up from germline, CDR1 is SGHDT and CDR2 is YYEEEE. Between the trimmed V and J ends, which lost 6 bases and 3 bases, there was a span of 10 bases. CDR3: CASKFKRYEQYF. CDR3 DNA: TGTGCCAGCAAATTTAAACGCTACGAGCAGTACTTC.

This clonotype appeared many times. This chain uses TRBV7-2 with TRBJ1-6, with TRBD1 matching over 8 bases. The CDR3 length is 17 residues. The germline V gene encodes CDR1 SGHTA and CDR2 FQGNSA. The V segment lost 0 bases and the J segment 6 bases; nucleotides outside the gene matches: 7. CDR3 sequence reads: CASSLAFRGLSNSPLHF. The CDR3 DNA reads TGTGCCAGCAGCTTAGCGTTCAGGGGGCTCAGTAATTCACCCCTCCACTTT.

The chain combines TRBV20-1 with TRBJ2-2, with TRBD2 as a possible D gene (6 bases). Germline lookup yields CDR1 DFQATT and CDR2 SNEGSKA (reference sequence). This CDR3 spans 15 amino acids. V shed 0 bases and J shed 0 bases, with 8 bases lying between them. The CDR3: CSARDRRANTGELFF. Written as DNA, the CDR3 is TGCAGTGCTAGAGATCGGAGGGCGAACACCGGGGAGCTGTTTTTT.

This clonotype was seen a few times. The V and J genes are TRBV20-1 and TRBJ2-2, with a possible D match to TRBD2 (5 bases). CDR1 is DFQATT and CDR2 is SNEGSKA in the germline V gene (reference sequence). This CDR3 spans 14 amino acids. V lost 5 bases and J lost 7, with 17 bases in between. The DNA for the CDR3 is TGCAGTGCTCGCCCGAGTGGGAGTGTCGGGGAGCTGTTTTTT. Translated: CSARPSGSVGELFF.

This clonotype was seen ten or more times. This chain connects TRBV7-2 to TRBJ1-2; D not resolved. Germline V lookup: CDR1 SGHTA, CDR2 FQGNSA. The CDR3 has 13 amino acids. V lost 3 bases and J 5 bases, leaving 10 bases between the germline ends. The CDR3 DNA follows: TGTGCCAGCAGCTTGGACGGGGAATATGGCTACACCTTC. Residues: CASSLDGEYGYTF.

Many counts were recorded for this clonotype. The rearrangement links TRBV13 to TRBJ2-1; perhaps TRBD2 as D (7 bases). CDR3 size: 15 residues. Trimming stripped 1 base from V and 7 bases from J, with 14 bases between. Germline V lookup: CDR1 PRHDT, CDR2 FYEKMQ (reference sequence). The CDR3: CASSLVGGAVNEQFF. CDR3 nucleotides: TGTGCCAGCAGCTTAGTGGGGGGGGCCGTGAATGAGCAGTTCTTC.

CDR3 sequence (DNA): TGTGCCAGCAGCTTAGAAGTATCAGGGGCCTATGGCTACACCTTC. As protein: CASSLEVSGAYGYTF. The chain carries TRBV7-9 and TRBJ1-2; possible D gene TRBD1, 6 bases. The CDR3 contains 15 residues. Germline V gene sequence: CDR1 SEHNR, CDR2 FQNEAQ (reference sequence). With 1 base removed from V and 4 bases from J, the gap between germline ends came to 13 bases.